This T cell receptor (beta chain) was captured in a study of T cell responses to AZD1222 COVID-19 vaccine. This table comes from immunoSEQ multiplex PCR, and its TCRdb copy is limited to in-frame clones, with some not included. In the table there are about 110,000 clones, 88% of which are singletons. This receptor was taken from an adult who received the AZD1222 COVID-19 vaccine. This material consisted of peripheral blood, taken 28 days after the second AZD1222 dose.

CDR3 sequence reads: CASSLTGPEQYF. The DNA of the CDR3 is TGTGCCAGCAGTCTTACCGGGCCCGAGCAGTACTTC. This chain links TRBV12-3 or TRBV12-4 with TRBJ2-7; D call uncertain. V lost 5 bases and J lost 6, with 11 bases in between. The CDR3 contains 12 residues.